The 11 T cell receptor beta chains below were found in one sample sequenced in a study of cytomegalovirus exposure and HLA in healthy donors. The PCR made use of 60 Vbeta and 13 Jbeta primers. Profiling relied on immunoSEQ multiplex PCR, and the TCRdb table lists in-frame clones only, not all of them. The sample consists of some 80,000 clones, about four fifths of them appearing once. The specimen was PBMCs. These receptors all come from a man younger than 30 in good health and CMV-seropositive.

The rearrangement links TRBV29-1 to TRBJ2-3; D is possibly TRBD1 (6 bases). The V gene's germline CDR1 is SQVTM and CDR2 ANQGSEA. The CDR3 runs to 16 residues. Trimming took 6 bases from V and 0 from J, leaving 19 bases between them. CDR3 protein: CSVGARRFPSTDTQYF. The CDR3 DNA reads as TGCAGCGTGGGGGCCCGGAGGTTTCCTAGCACAGATACGCAGTATTTT.

The chain links TRBV28 to TRBJ1-2, with D possibly being TRBD1 (6 bases). The V end was cut by 3 bases, the J end by 8 bases, with 16 bases between. CDR3 length: 14 residues. Germline values: CDR1 MDHEN, CDR2 SYDVKM. The CDR3, as DNA: TGTGCCAGCAGTTTTCTAACAGGGACGAGGGGCTACACCTTC. Translation gives CASSFLTGTRGYTF.

This clone was seen a handful of times. The chain recombines TRBV19 with TRBJ2-1; 7 nucleotides agree with TRBD2. The length of the CDR3 is 15 residues. Germline-derived CDR1 and CDR2 are LNHDA and SQIVND (reference sequence). V shed 5 bases and J 7 bases; nucleotides not matched to a gene: 11. The CDR3 sequence is CASSAPREKRNEQFF. The CDR3 DNA is TGTGCCAGTAGTGCCCCGCGGGAGAAGAGGAATGAGCAGTTCTTC.

The rearrangement links TRBV2 to TRBJ2-2; TRBD2 matches 10 bases. V was pared by 5 bases and J by 5 bases, with 8 bases of the junction left unmatched. CDR1 and CDR2 from the germline V gene are SNHLY and FYNNEI. The CDR3 contains 16 residues. The CDR3: CASSTLAGVLTGELFF. The CDR3 nucleotides are TGTGCCAGCAGTACCCTAGCGGGAGTTTTAACCGGGGAGCTGTTTTTT.

The chain combines TRBV27 with TRBJ2-7; no clear D gene. V was cut by 0 bases and J by 4 bases, with 10 bases left in between. This CDR3 has 14 amino acids. CDR1 is MNHEY, CDR2 SMNVEV, per germline (reference sequence). The CDR3 DNA is TGTGCCAGCAGTTTATCCCCGTCGTATTACGAGCAGTACTTC. Amino acids: CASSLSPSYYEQYF.

The chain combines TRBV6-5 with TRBJ2-1, with 7 bases fitting TRBD2. Germline loops: CDR1 MNHEY, CDR2 SVGAGI. The CDR3 contains 13 residues. V dropped 4 bases and J dropped 4; count of bases not matched to a gene: 1. CDR3 bases: TGTGCCAGCAGTTCTAGCGGTTACAATGAGCAGTTCTTC. Amino acid sequence: CASSSSGYNEQFF.

This clone was detected a few times. The CDR3 bases are TGCGCCAGCAGCCCCCTGGGCAGGGGGGAAGTCGCGGATACGCAGTATTTT. Protein sequence: CASSPLGRGEVADTQYF. The chain joins TRBV4-1 to TRBJ2-3, with D possibly being TRBD1 (7 bases). V was pared by 4 bases and J by 6 bases, with 23 bases between. Germline V gene lookup returns CDR1 MGHRA and CDR2 YSYEKL. The CDR3 is 17 amino acids.

The gene calls are TRBV28 and TRBJ2-5; a possible D gene is TRBD2 (5 bases). Trimming left V 2 bases short and J 0 bases short, with 10 bases between. The length of the CDR3 is 15 residues. Germline CDR1 reads MDHEN; CDR2 reads SYDVKM. DNA for the CDR3: TGTGCCAGCAGTTTAACGGGGTTCTACCAAGAGACCCAGTACTTC. It translates to CASSLTGFYQETQYF.

The CDR3 DNA sequence: TGTGCCAGCGACAGGGGGCTTAGGACTGAAGCTTTCTTT. Its translation: CASDRGLRTEAFF. The chain uses TRBV6-1 and TRBJ1-1; 10 bases fit TRBD1. From germline, CDR1 is MNHNS and CDR2 SASEGT. The junction had 5 bases not matched to a gene; V was cut back by 8 bases and J by 5 bases. This CDR3 has 13 amino acids.

This clone appeared a single time. The chain employs TRBV29-1 and TRBJ2-3; D unresolved. Germline assignment: CDR1 SQVTM and CDR2 ANQGSEA. V dropped 3 bases and J dropped 0 bases, with 7 bases sitting between them. This CDR3 comprises 13 residues. Here the CDR3 DNA reads TGCAGCGTTGATCCGACTAGCACAGATACGCAGTATTTT. Protein: CSVDPTSTDTQYF.

This clone was observed once. CDR3 region: CASSRRYNEQFF. The CDR3 nucleotides are TGTGCCAGCAGTCGGCGGTACAATGAGCAGTTCTTC. The chain uses TRBV7-8 and TRBJ2-1; D not resolved. The V end lost 6 bases, the J end lost 4 bases, and 7 bases lay between the germline ends. The CDR3 is 12 amino acids. Germline V gene data show CDR1 as SGHVS and CDR2 as FQNEAQ.